This T cell receptor (beta chain) was captured in a study of blood T cell repertoires in COVID-19. Study at large: There were acute and convalescent COVID-19 samples, and they came from the United States, Italy and Spain. PBMCs, B-cell-depleted T cells, or T cells provided the cDNA or gDNA that made up the material.

Trimming pared 7 bases from V and 7 bases from J, leaving 20 bases between. The germline gives CDR1 SQVTM, CDR2 ANQGSEA. The CDR3 totals 14 residues. This clone was counted only a few times. The authors' processing: Nucleated cell number was recorded as an estimate derived from reference gene primer amplification. TCRdb's copy holds only in-frame clones and misses some; the assay was immunoSEQ multiplex PCR. V and J calls and clone size are copied from that table; D and trimming were computed from the DNA. This table has about 190,000 clones, 87% appearing once. This receptor was obtained from a woman under 30 who had recovered from COVID-19. The chain links TRBV29-1 to TRBJ2-1; D may be TRBD2 (7 bases). Sequences were obtained from peripheral blood. The chain's CDR3 is CSAREGGRSNEQFF. The CDR3 DNA reads as TGCAGCGCTCGTGAGGGGGGGCGGTCGAATGAGCAGTTCTTC.